Listed below are T cell receptor beta chains from one sample, sequenced in a study of T cells in Graves' hyperthyroidism and ophthalmopathy. TCRdb re-analysed the multiplex PCR reads in MiXCR, keeping a single row per CDR3 protein. This table has fewer than 850,000 distinct CDR3 sequences, 15% to 20% appearing once. The sample taken for sequencing was blood. These receptors were taken from a man aged 45 to 65 with Graves' hyperthyroidism. CDR3s include the opening cysteine and the closing phenylalanine or tryptophan. A D gene is named only where the DNA matches it firmly. Size is omitted from some rows. Given values are once, few, many or a class for expanded clones.

clone_size	v_call	d_call	j_call	cdr3_nt	cdr3_aa
NA	TRBV6-1	NA	TRBJ2-4	TGTGCCAGCAGTCCGGACAGCAACATTCAGTACTTC	CASSPDSNIQYF
NA	TRBV28	TRBD2	TRBJ2-1	TGTGCCACCCCCGGGACTAGCGGGAGTAACAATGAGCAGTTCTTC	CATPGTSGSNNEQFF
many	TRBV20-1	TRBD1	TRBJ2-5	TGCAGTGCCTTACAGGGGGCACGAGAGACCCAGTACTTC	CSALQGARETQYF
NA	TRBV28	NA	TRBJ2-5	TGTGCCAGCAGTTTATTTGCGGAGGGACCAGTGACCCAGTACTTC	CASSLFAEGPVTQYF
NA	TRBV6-1	NA	TRBJ1-6	TGTGCCAGCAGTGACATCTTTTCACCCCTCCACTTT	CASSDIFSPLHF
few	TRBV29-1	TRBD1	TRBJ2-1	TGCAGCGTTGCGGCGGGACAGGGGGCTTTCTTCAACTCCTACAATGAGCAGTTCTTC	CSVAAGQGAFFNSYNEQFF
many	TRBV28	TRBD2	TRBJ2-7	TGTGCCACCAAATTTGGACTAGCTTCCTACGAGCAGTACTTC	CATKFGLASYEQYF
NA	TRBV28	TRBD1	TRBJ2-4	TGTGCCAGCAGTTTATTAGCTGGGACAGGAAACATTCAGTACTTC	CASSLLAGTGNIQYF
few	TRBV29-1	NA	TRBJ1-2	TGCAGCGTTACAACAGACAGCAACTATGGCTACACCTTC	CSVTTDSNYGYTF
many	TRBV12-3/TRBV12-4	TRBD2	TRBJ2-7	TGTGCCAGCGGAACTAGCGGGAGGACCTACGAGCAGTACTTC	CASGTSGRTYEQYF
many	TRBV2	NA	TRBJ1-4	TGTGCCAGCCGTGAGGGGGACGGGCCTAATGAAAAACTGTTTTTT	CASREGDGPNEKLFF
few	TRBV25-1	NA	TRBJ1-2	TGTGCCAGCAGTGAATCAGGGCCGAATGGCTACACCTTC	CASSESGPNGYTF
many	TRBV20-1	TRBD1	TRBJ2-7	TGCAGTGCTAGAGATCGGGGACAGGGTTCCTACGAGCAGTACTTC	CSARDRGQGSYEQYF
many	TRBV24-1	TRBD1	TRBJ2-2	TGTGCCACCAGTGGACAGGGGGCTTGGGGCACCGGGGAGCTGTTTTTT	CATSGQGAWGTGELFF
few	TRBV20-1	NA	TRBJ1-5	TGCAGTGCTAGAGGCATTAATAGCAATCAGCCCCAGCATTTT	CSARGINSNQPQHF
NA	TRBV18	NA	TRBJ1-2	TGTGCCAGCTCACCGCAACCGGCTGATGTTAACTATGGCTACACCTTC	CASSPQPADVNYGYTF
many	TRBV7-9	TRBD1	TRBJ1-1	TGTGCCAGCAGCAACACAGGGGGCAAATGGAACACTGAAGCTTTCTTT	CASSNTGGKWNTEAFF
NA	TRBV5-4	TRBD1	TRBJ2-1	TGTGCCAGCAGTTCCGGGACAGGGGGTAGCAATGAGCAGTTCTTC	CASSSGTGGSNEQFF
many	TRBV27	NA	TRBJ2-7	TGTGCCAGCAGTCAAGGGGACACCTACTCCTACGAGCAGTACTTC	CASSQGDTYSYEQYF
many	TRBV11-2	NA	TRBJ1-5	TGTGCCAGCAGCTTAGCCGCCTATAGCAATCAGCCCCAGCATTTT	CASSLAAYSNQPQHF
NA	TRBV5-1	NA	TRBJ2-3	TGCGCCAGCAGCTTGGTTAACGACCCCGATACGCAGTATTTT	CASSLVNDPDTQYF
few	TRBV4-1	TRBD1	TRBJ2-7	TGCGCCAGCAGCCAAGACCTGGGGACAGCCACCTCCTACGAGCAGTACTTC	CASSQDLGTATSYEQYF
NA	TRBV6-6	NA	TRBJ2-2	TGTGCCAGCAGTTACTCGAGAACGGGATTGCCGTTGATGAACACCGGGGAGCTGTTTTTT	CASSYSRTGLPLMNTGELFF
many	TRBV11-2	TRBD2	TRBJ2-7	TGTGCCAGCAGCAGCCGGGGTGGGAGGGCCGACGAGCAGTACTTC	CASSSRGGRADEQYF
few	TRBV19	NA	TRBJ2-4	TGTGCCAGTAGTAGTCTCAGCCGGCGGAGTCTTTTAGCCAAAAACATTCAGTACTTC	CASSSLSRRSLLAKNIQYF
many	TRBV24-1	NA	TRBJ1-5	TGTGCCACCAGTGACGACAAAGATCAGCCCCAGCATTTT	CATSDDKDQPQHF
once	TRBV2	TRBD2	TRBJ2-7	TGTGCCAGCTCGACTAGCGGGGCCTCCTACGAGCAGTACTTC	CASSTSGASYEQYF
many	TRBV27	NA	TRBJ2-7	TGTGCCAGCAGCAGAAAGGGGGAGGCCTACGAGCAGTACTTC	CASSRKGEAYEQYF
many	TRBV19	NA	TRBJ2-1	TGTGCCAGTAGTATTCCCGCCAATGAGCAGTTCTTC	CASSIPANEQFF
NA	TRBV6-1	NA	TRBJ1-1	TGTGCCAGCAGCAACCCGGGGGCCACTGAAGCTTTCTTT	CASSNPGATEAFF
many	TRBV12-3/TRBV12-4	NA	TRBJ1-1	TGTGCCAGCACCCTCGCAGGTAACACTGAAGCTTTCTTT	CASTLAGNTEAFF
many	TRBV24-1	NA	TRBJ2-1	TGTGCCACCAGTGAAAACAATGAGCAGTTCTTC	CATSENNEQFF
NA	TRBV3-1	TRBD2	TRBJ2-5	TGTGCCAGCAGCCAAGACTTGGGGACTAGCGGGAGAAGCTTATCCCAGTACTTC	CASSQDLGTSGRSLSQYF
many	TRBV9	TRBD1	TRBJ1-2	TGTGCCAGCAGCGTAGACGGGACAGGGGGCTATGGCTACACCTTC	CASSVDGTGGYGYTF
few	TRBV6-2/TRBV6-3	TRBD1	TRBJ2-4	TGTGCCAGCACCGCCCTCGGACAGGGTTGGGACATTCAGTACTTC	CASTALGQGWDIQYF
NA	TRBV6-2/TRBV6-3	NA	TRBJ2-4	TGTGCCAGCAGTTCGGCAAAATTTGCCAAAAACATTCAGTACTTC	CASSSAKFAKNIQYF